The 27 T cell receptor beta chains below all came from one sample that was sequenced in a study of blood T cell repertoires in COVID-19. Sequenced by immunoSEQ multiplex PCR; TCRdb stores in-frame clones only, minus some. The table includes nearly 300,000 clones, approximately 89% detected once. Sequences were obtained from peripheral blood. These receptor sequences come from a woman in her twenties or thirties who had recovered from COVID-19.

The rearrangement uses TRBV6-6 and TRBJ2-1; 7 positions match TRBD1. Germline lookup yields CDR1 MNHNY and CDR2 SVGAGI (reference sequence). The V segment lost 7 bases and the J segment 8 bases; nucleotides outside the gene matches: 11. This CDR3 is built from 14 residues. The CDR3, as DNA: TGTGCCAGCACCCCTGACAGGGTAGGAGATGAGCAGTTCTTC. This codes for CASTPDRVGDEQFF.

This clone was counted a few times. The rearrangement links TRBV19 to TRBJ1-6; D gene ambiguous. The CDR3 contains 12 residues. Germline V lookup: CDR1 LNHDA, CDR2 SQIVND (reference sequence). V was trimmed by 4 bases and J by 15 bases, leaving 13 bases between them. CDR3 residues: CASSSGGELLHF. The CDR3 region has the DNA TGTGCCAGTAGTAGTGGCGGGGAGCTCCTCCACTTT. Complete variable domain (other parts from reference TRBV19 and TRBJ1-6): DGGITQSPKYLFRKEGQNVTLSCEQNLNHDAMYWYRQDPGQGLRLIYYSQIVNDFQKGDIAEGYSVSREKKESFPLTVTSAQKNPTAFYLCASSSGGELLHFGNGTRLTVT.

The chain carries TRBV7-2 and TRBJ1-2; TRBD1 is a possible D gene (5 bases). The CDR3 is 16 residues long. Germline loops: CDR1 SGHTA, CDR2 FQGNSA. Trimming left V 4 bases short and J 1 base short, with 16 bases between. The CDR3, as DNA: TGTGCCAGCAGCTACAGGAGGGTCCCCGTTAACTATGGCTACACCTTC. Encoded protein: CASSYRRVPVNYGYTF.

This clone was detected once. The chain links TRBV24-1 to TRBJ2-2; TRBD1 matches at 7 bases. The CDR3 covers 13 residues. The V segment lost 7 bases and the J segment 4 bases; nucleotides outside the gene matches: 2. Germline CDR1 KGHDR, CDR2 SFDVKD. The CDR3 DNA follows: TGTGCCACCAGAGGGACAGTCACCGGGGAGCTGTTTTTT. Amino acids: CATRGTVTGELFF.

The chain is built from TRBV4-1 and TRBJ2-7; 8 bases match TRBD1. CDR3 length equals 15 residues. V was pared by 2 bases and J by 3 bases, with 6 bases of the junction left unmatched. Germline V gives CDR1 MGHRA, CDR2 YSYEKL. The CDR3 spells CASSQYGQGIYEQYF. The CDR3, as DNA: TGCGCCAGCAGCCAATATGGACAGGGAATCTACGAGCAGTACTTC.

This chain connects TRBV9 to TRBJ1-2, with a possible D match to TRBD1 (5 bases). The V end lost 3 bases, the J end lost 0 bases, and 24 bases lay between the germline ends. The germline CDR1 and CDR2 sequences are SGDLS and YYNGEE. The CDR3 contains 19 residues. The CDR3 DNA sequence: TGTGCCAGCAGCGACCAACCGGGACTAGTAATTCCAGCTAACTATGGCTACACCTTC. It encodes CASSDQPGLVIPANYGYTF. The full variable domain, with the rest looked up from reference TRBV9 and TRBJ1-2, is DSGVTQTPKHLITATGQRVTLRCSPRSGDLSVYWYQQSLDQGLQFLIQYYNGEERAKGNILERFSAQQFPDLHSELNLSSLELGDSALYFCASSDQPGLVIPANYGYTFGSGTRLTVV.

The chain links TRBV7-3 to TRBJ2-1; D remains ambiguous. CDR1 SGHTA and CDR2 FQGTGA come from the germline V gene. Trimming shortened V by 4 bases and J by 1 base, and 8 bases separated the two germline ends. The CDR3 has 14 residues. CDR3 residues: CASSSTPSYNEQFF. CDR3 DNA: TGTGCCAGCAGCTCTACCCCGTCCTACAATGAGCAGTTCTTC. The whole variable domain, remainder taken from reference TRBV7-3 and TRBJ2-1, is GAGVSQTPSNKVTEKGKYVELRCDPISGHTALYWYRQSLGQGPEFLIYFQGTGAADDSGLPNDRFFAVRPEGSVSTLKIQRTERGDSAVYLCASSSTPSYNEQFFGPGTRLTVL.

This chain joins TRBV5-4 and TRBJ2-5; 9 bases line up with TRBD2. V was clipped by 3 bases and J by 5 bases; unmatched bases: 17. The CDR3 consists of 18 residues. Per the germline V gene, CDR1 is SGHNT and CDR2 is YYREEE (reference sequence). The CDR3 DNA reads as TGTGCCAGCAGCTCGGGCGGAGCGGGGGGCGACGTGGGGGAGACCCAGTACTTC. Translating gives CASSSGGAGGDVGETQYF.

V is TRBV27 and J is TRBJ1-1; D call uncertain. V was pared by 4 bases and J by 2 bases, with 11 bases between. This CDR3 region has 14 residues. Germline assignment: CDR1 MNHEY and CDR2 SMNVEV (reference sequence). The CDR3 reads CASSWSGRNTEAFF. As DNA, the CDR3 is TGTGCCAGCAGTTGGTCAGGCAGAAACACTGAAGCTTTCTTT.

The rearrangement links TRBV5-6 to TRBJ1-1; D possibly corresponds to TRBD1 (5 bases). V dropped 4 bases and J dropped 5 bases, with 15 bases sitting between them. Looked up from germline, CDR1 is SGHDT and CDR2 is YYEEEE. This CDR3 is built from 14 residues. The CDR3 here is CASSRGGIGTEAFF. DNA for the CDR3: TGTGCCAGCAGCCGCGGGGGTATTGGGACTGAAGCTTTCTTT.

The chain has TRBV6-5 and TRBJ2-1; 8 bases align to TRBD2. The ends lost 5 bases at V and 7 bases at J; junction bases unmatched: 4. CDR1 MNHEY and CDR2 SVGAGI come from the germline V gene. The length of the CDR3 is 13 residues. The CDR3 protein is CASSLPGGNEQFF. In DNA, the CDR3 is TGTGCCAGCAGTCTCCCGGGGGGGAATGAGCAGTTCTTC.

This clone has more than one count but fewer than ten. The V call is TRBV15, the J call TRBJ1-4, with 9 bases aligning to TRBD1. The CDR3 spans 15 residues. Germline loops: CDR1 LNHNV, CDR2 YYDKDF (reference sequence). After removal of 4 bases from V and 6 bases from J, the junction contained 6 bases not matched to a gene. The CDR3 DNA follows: TGTGCCACCAGCACGGACAGGGGATGGGATGAAAAACTGTTTTTT. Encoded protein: CATSTDRGWDEKLFF. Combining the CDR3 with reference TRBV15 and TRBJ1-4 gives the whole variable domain DAMVIQNPRYQVTQFGKPVTLSCSQTLNHNVMYWYQQKSSQAPKLLFHYYDKDFNNEADTPDNFQSRRPNTSFCFLDIRSPGLGDTAMYLCATSTDRGWDEKLFFGSGTQLSVL.

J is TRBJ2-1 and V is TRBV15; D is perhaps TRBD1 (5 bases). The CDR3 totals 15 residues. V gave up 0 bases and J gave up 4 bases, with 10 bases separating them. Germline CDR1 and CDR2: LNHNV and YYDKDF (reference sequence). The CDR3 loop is CATSREPTGYNEQFF. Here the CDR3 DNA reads TGTGCCACCAGCAGAGAGCCCACAGGTTACAATGAGCAGTTCTTC.

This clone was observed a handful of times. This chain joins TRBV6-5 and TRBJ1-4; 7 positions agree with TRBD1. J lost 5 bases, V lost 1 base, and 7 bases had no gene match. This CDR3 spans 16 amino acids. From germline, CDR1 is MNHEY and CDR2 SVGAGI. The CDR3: CASSYFIGTVNEKLFF. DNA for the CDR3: TGTGCCAGCAGTTACTTCATCGGGACAGTAAATGAAAAACTGTTTTTT.

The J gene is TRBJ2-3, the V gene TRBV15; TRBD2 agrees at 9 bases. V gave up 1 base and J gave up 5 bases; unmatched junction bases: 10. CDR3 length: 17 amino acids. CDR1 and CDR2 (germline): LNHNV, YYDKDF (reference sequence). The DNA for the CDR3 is TGTGCCACCAGCAGAGGGAAGACTAGCGGCCGGGAAGATACGCAGTATTTT. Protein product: CATSRGKTSGREDTQYF.

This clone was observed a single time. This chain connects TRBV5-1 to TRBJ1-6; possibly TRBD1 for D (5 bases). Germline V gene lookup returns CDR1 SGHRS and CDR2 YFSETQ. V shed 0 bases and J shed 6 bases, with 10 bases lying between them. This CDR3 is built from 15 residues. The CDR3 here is CASSLGQGSNSPLHF. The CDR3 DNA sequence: TGCGCCAGCAGCTTGGGGCAGGGAAGTAATTCACCCCTCCACTTT.

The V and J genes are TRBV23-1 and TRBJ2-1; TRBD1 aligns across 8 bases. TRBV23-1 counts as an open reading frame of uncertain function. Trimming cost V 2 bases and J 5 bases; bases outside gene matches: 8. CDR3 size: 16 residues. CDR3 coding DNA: TGCGCCAGCAGTCAACCGGACAGGGCGAATGACAATGAGCAGTTCTTC. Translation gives CASSQPDRANDNEQFF.

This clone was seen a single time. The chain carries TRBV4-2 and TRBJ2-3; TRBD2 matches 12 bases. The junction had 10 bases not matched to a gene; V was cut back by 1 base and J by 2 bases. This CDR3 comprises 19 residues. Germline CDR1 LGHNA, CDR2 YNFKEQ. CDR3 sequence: CASSQGLAGAQFYTDTQYF. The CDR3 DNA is TGTGCCAGCAGCCAAGGACTAGCGGGGGCCCAATTCTACACAGATACGCAGTATTTT.

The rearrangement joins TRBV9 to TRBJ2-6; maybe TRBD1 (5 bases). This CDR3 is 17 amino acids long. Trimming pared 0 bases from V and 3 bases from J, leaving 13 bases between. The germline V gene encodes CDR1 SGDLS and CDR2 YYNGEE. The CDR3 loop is CASSVDPGSFGANVLTF. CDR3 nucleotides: TGTGCCAGCAGCGTAGACCCAGGGTCTTTTGGGGCCAACGTCCTGACTTTC.

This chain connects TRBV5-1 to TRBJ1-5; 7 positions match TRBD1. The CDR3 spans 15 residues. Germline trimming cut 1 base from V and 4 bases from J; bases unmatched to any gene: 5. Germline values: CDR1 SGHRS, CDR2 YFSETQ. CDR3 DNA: TGCGCCAGCAGCTTGCTGGGGACAGCGAATCAGCCCCAGCATTTT. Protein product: CASSLLGTANQPQHF.

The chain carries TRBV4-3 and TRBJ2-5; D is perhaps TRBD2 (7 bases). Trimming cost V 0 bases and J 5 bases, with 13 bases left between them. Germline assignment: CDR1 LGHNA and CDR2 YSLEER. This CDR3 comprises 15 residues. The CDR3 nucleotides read TGCGCCAGCAGCCAAGAGAGAGGGGGGGGCGAGACCCAGTACTTC. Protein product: CASSQERGGGETQYF.

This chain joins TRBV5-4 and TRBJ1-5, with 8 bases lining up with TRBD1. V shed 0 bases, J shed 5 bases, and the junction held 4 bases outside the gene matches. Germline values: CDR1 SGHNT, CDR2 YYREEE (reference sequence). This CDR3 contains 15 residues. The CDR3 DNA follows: TGTGCCAGCAGCTTGGGGGGGACAGGTGATCAGCCCCAGCATTTT. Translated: CASSLGGTGDQPQHF.

The chain's CDR3 is CASSRDRGSYEQYF. DNA for the CDR3: TGTGCCAGCAGTAGGGACAGGGGGTCCTACGAGCAGTACTTC. The rearrangement links TRBV6-5 to TRBJ2-7; 11 positions match TRBD1. This CDR3 comprises 14 residues. CDR1 and CDR2 from the germline V gene are MNHEY and SVGAGI. V lost 5 bases and J lost 1; bases outside the gene matches: 1.

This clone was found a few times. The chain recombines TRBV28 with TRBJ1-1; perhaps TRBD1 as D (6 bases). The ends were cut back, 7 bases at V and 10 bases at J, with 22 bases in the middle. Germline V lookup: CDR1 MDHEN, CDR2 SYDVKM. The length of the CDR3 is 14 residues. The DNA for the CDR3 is TGTGCCAGCACCTTGGGATTCAGGGGTTGGGGAGCTTTCTTT. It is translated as CASTLGFRGWGAFF.

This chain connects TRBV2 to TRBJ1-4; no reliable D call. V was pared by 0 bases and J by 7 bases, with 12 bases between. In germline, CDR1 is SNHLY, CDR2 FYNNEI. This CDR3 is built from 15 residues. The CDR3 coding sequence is TGTGCCAGCAGTGAAGCGGTCGTTAGGAGTGAAAAACTGTTTTTT. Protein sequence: CASSEAVVRSEKLFF.

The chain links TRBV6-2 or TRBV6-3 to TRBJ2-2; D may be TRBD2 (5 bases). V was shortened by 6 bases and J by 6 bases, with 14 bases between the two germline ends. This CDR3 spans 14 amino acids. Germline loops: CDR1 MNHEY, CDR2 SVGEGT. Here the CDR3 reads CASSRRLGSGELFF. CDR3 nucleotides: TGTGCCAGCAGCCGGAGGCTAGGGTCCGGGGAGCTGTTTTTT.

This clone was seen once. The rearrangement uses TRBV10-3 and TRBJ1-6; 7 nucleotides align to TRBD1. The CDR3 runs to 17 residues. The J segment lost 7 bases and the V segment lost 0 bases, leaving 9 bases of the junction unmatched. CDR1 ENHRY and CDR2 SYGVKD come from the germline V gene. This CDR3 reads CAISESAGGITNSPLHF. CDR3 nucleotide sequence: TGTGCCATCAGTGAGTCGGCAGGGGGAATCACCAATTCACCCCTCCACTTT.